The clone carrying this T cell receptor beta chain was seen at least ten times. Its antigen is unknown. The data stem from a study of CD8 T cells in ankylosing spondylitis. Points from the study as a whole: Disease-associated clones were CD8+ and fairly uncommon in peripheral blood.

Germline CDR1 is SGHRS and CDR2 is YFSETQ. Trimming took 4 bases from V and 2 from J, leaving 13 bases between them. The CDR3 is 15 residues long. TCRdb reprocessed the 5' RACE reads with MiXCR, giving one entry per CDR3 protein. The sample yields hundreds of thousands of distinct CDR3 sequences, 20% seen once. The V and J genes are TRBV5-1 and TRBJ2-1, with D possibly matching TRBD1 (5 bases). The sequence came from a male donor with ankylosing spondylitis or in good health (not recorded which). The specimen sequenced was blood, either unsorted or a sorted T cell fraction (not recorded which). In nucleotides, the CDR3 is TGCGCCAGCAGCCAGGGTGGACCTACCTACAATGAGCAGTTCTTC. Its translation: CASSQGGPTYNEQFF.